Below, 13 T cell receptor beta chains from the same sample are listed, as sequenced in a study of blood T cell repertoires in COVID-19. The protocol was immunoSEQ multiplex PCR, while the TCRdb copy is restricted to in-frame clones and leaves out a portion. The sample includes some 200,000 clones, 88% seen only once; the top ten take 6%. Material: peripheral blood. The receptors were sampled from a man between 35 and 55 years old with active or convalescent COVID-19.

The chain is built from TRBV6-5 and TRBJ2-2; D possibly corresponds to TRBD2 (5 bases). The germline V gene encodes CDR1 MNHEY and CDR2 SVGAGI. The CDR3 spans 14 residues. V was cut by 2 bases and J by 4 bases, with 8 bases left in between. CDR3 sequence: CASSYGLGTGELFF. The CDR3 DNA sequence: TGTGCCAGCAGTTACGGACTGGGCACCGGGGAGCTGTTTTTT.

The chain employs TRBV2 and TRBJ2-5, with 8 bases matching TRBD1. V lost 7 bases to trimming and J lost 1 base; unmatched junction nucleotides: 5. CDR3 length: 14 residues. Germline lookup yields CDR1 SNHLY and CDR2 FYNNEI. The CDR3 sequence is CASKEGTGQETQYF. DNA for the CDR3: TGTGCCAGCAAGGAAGGGACAGGCCAAGAGACCCAGTACTTC.

The chain links TRBV6-1 to TRBJ1-5; 7 nucleotides match TRBD1. J gave up 0 bases and V 3 bases, and 2 bases lay outside the gene matches. The CDR3 covers 15 residues. In germline, CDR1 is MNHNS, CDR2 SASEGT. Here the CDR3 reads CASSDRGNSNQPQHF. CDR3 in DNA: TGTGCCAGCAGTGACAGGGGGAATAGCAATCAGCCCCAGCATTTT.

The chain recombines TRBV27 with TRBJ1-1, with D maybe TRBD1 (6 bases). The CDR3 totals 13 residues. V was pared by 4 bases and J by 11 bases, with 17 bases between. Germline loops: CDR1 MNHEY, CDR2 SMNVEV (reference sequence). The CDR3 here is CASSSSGVSMAFF. CDR3 nucleotides: TGTGCCAGCAGTTCCTCAGGGGTATCTATGGCTTTCTTT.

The J gene is TRBJ2-3, the V gene TRBV6-5, with D maybe TRBD1 (6 bases). V gave up 5 bases and J gave up 1 base, with 10 bases separating them. The CDR3 loop spans 14 amino acids. Per germline, CDR1 MNHEY and CDR2 SVGAGI. For the CDR3, the DNA is TGTGCCAGCAGTCAGGGGACGGGCACAGATACGCAGTATTTT. Translating gives CASSQGTGTDTQYF.

This clone has only a few counts. This chain joins TRBV6-5 and TRBJ1-2; the D is unclear. V shed 2 bases and J shed 8 bases, with 12 bases lying between them. The length of the CDR3 is 13 residues. Germline V CDR1 and CDR2: MNHEY, SVGAGI. CDR3 DNA sequence: TGTGCCAGCAGTTACAAGGAGAAACGCGGCTACACCTTC. Translating it yields CASSYKEKRGYTF.

J is TRBJ1-5 and V is TRBV7-2; D may be TRBD1 (5 bases). Between the trimmed V and J ends, which lost 6 bases and 2 bases, there was a span of 11 bases. In germline, CDR1 is SGHTA, CDR2 FQGNSA. CDR3 length: 14 residues. This CDR3 reads CASRWVGGNQPQHF. The CDR3 DNA is TGTGCCAGCAGGTGGGTAGGGGGCAATCAGCCCCAGCATTTT.

The chain recombines TRBV6-5 with TRBJ2-1; tentatively, D is TRBD2 (5 bases). Germline V gene lookup returns CDR1 MNHEY and CDR2 SVGAGI. V was cut by 6 bases and J by 9 bases, with 15 bases left in between. The CDR3 length is 13 residues. The CDR3 reads CASSYSGLGEQFF. Written as DNA, the CDR3 is TGTGCCAGCAGCTACAGCGGCCTTGGTGAGCAGTTCTTC.

In nucleotides, the CDR3 is TGCGCCAGCAGCTTGGTAGGGGATCTTAATGAAAAACTGTTTTTT. Protein: CASSLVGDLNEKLFF. The genes are TRBV5-1 and TRBJ1-4, with a weak D call TRBD1 (5 bases). The CDR3 runs to 15 residues. The V end was cut by 0 bases, the J end by 4 bases, with 10 bases between. Germline-derived CDR1 and CDR2 are SGHRS and YFSETQ. The full variable domain, rest sourced from reference TRBV5-1 and TRBJ1-4, is KAGVTQTPRYLIKTRGQQVTLSCSPISGHRSVSWYQQTPGQGLQFLFEYFSETQRNKGNFPGRFSGRQFSNSRSEMNVSTLELGDSALYLCASSLVGDLNEKLFFGSGTQLSVL.

The chain links TRBV12-5 to TRBJ1-1, with D possibly TRBD1 on 6 matching bases. This CDR3 contains 15 residues. Germline lookup yields CDR1 LGHNT and CDR2 FRNRAP. The V and J ends lost 0 bases and 4 bases respectively, with 12 bases between them. The CDR3 DNA reads TGTGCTAGTGGTTTGGTCCAGGGGCCTATCACTGAAGCTTTCTTT. Its translation is CASGLVQGPITEAFF.

The chain recombines TRBV7-9 with TRBJ1-5, with D perhaps TRBD1 (6 bases). The germline V gene encodes CDR1 SEHNR and CDR2 FQNEAQ (reference sequence). The CDR3 runs to 14 residues. V was pared by 5 bases and J by 2 bases, with 10 bases between. The CDR3, as DNA: TGTGCCAGCAGCACCCGACAGGGCAATCAGCCCCAGCATTTT. This gives the protein CASSTRQGNQPQHF.

The chain couples TRBV18 to TRBJ1-1; D is uncertain. This CDR3 contains 11 residues. Trimming removed 3 bases at V and 8 bases at J, with 7 bases between. CDR1 KGHSH and CDR2 LQKENI come from the germline V gene. The chain's CDR3 is CASSPDKEAFF. CDR3 in DNA: TGTGCCAGCTCACCCGACAAAGAAGCTTTCTTT.

The chain recombines TRBV18 with TRBJ1-4; 7 nucleotides agree with TRBD1. This CDR3 has 13 amino acids. CDR1 and CDR2 (germline): KGHSH, LQKENI. Trimming at V came to 5 bases and at J to 5 bases, leaving 2 bases not matched to a gene. The CDR3 nucleotides read TGTGCCAGCTCAGGGGACAGAAATGAAAAACTGTTTTTT. Translating gives CASSGDRNEKLFF.